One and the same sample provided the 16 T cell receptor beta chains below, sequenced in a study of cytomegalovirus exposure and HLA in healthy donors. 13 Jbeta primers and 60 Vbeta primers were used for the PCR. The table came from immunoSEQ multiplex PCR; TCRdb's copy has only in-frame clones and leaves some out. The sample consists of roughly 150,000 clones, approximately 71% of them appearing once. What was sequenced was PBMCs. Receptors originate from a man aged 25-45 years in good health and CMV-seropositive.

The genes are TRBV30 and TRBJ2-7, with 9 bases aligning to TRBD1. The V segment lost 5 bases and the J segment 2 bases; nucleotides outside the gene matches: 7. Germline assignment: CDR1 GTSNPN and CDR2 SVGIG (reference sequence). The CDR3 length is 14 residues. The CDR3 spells CAWDSGTGTYEQYF. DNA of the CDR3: TGTGCCTGGGACTCCGGGACAGGGACCTACGAGCAGTACTTC.

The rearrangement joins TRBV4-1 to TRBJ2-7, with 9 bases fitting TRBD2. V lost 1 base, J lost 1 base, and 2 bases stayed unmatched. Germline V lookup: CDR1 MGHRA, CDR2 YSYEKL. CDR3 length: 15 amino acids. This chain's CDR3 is CASSQATSGSYEQYF. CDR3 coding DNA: TGCGCCAGCAGCCAAGCGACTAGCGGTTCCTACGAGCAGTACTTC.

This chain's CDR3 is CASSSFNRDTEAFF. As DNA, the CDR3 is TGTGCCAGCAGTTCCTTCAACAGGGACACTGAAGCTTTCTTT. The V call is TRBV28, the J call TRBJ1-1, with D tentatively TRBD1 (6 bases). Trimming cost V 4 bases and J 3 bases, with 12 bases left between them. Germline assignment: CDR1 MDHEN and CDR2 SYDVKM. This CDR3 has 14 amino acids.

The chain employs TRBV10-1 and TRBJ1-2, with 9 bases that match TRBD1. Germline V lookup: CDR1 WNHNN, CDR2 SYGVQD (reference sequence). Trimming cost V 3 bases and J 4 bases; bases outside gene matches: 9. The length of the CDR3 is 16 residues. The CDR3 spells CASSEGTGGPIYGYTF. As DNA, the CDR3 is TGCGCCAGCAGTGAAGGAACAGGGGGCCCCATCTATGGCTACACCTTC.

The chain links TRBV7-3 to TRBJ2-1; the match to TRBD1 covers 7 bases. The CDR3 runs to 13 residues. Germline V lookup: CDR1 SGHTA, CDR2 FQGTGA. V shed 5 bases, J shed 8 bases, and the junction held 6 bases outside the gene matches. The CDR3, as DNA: TGTGCCAGCAGCAAAACAGGGGCCTATGAGCAGTTCTTC. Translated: CASSKTGAYEQFF.

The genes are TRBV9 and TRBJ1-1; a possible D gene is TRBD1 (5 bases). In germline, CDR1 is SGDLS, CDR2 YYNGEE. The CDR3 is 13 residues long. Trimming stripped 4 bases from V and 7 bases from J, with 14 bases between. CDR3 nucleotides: TGTGCCAGCAGCTCATATGAAGGGGTTGAAGCTTTCTTT. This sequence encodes CASSSYEGVEAFF.

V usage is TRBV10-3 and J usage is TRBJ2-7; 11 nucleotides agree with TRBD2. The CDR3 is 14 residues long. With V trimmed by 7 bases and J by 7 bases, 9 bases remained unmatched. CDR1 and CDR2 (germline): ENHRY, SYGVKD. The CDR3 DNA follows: TGTGCCATCAAAGTAGCGGGAGGGCCTAGTGAGCAGTACTTC. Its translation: CAIKVAGGPSEQYF.

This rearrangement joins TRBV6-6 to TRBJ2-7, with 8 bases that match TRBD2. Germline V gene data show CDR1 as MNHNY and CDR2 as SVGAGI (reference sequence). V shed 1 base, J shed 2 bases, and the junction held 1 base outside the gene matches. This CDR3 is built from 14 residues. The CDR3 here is CASSYLAGPYEQYF. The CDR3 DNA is TGTGCCAGCAGTTACTTAGCGGGACCCTACGAGCAGTACTTC.

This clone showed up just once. CDR3 DNA sequence: TGTGCCAGCAGCTTAGCTCTTGGGCAGGGAATCACTGAAGCTTTCTTT. It codes for CASSLALGQGITEAFF. The chain joins TRBV7-8 to TRBJ1-1, with TRBD1 as a possible D gene (5 bases). CDR1 and CDR2 (germline): SGHVS, FQNEAQ. CDR3 length: 16 residues. V was cut by 0 bases and J by 4 bases, with 15 bases left in between.

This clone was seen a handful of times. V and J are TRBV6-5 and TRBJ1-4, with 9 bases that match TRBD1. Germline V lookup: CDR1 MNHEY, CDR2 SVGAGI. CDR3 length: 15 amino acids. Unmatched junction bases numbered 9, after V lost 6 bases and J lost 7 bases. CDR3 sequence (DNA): TGTGCCAGCAGGCCCGGACAGGGGTCGGGTGAAAAACTGTTTTTT. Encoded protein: CASRPGQGSGEKLFF.

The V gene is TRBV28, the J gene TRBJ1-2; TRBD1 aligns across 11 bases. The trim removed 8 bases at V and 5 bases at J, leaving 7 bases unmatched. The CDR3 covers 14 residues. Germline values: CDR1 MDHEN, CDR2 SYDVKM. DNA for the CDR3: TGTGCCAGCCTCCGGGACAGGGGGGTTTATGGCTACACCTTC. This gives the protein CASLRDRGVYGYTF.

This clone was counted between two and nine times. CDR3 DNA: TGTGCCAGCGGACCGCGGACTAGCGGGAGGTACGAGCAGTACTTC. It encodes CASGPRTSGRYEQYF. The chain employs TRBV11-1 and TRBJ2-5, with 14 bases lining up with TRBD2. The DNA end lines up better with TRBJ2-7; the J call may be wrong. The CDR3 loop spans 15 amino acids. CDR1 and CDR2 (germline): SGHAT, FQDESV (reference sequence).

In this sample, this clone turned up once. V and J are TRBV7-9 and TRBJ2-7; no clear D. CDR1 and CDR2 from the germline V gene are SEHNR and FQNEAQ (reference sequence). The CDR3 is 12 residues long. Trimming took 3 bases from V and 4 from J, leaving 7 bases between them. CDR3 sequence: CASSFFTYEQYF. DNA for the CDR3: TGTGCCAGCAGCTTCTTCACTTACGAGCAGTACTTC.

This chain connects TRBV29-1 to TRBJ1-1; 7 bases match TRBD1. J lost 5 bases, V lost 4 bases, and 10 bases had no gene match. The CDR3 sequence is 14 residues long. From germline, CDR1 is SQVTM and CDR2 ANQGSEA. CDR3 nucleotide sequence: TGCAGCGTTGGCGTAGGGACAGAGGGGACTGAAGCTTTCTTT. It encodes CSVGVGTEGTEAFF.

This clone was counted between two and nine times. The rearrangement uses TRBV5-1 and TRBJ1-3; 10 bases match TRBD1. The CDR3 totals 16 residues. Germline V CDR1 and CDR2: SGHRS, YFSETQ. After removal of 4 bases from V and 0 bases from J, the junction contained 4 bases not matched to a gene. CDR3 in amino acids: CASSRQGALSGNTIYF. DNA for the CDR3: TGCGCCAGCAGCCGACAGGGGGCTCTCTCTGGAAACACCATATATTTT.

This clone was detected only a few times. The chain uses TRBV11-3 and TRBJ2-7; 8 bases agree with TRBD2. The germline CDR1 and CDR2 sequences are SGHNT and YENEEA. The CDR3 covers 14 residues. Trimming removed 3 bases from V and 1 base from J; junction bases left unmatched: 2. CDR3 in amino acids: CASSFSGTSYEQYF. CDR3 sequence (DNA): TGTGCCAGCAGCTTTAGCGGGACATCCTACGAGCAGTACTTC.